A selection of T cell receptor beta chains follows, all from one sample in a study of blood T cells in healthy people across ages. In TCRdb, the 5' RACE reads were re-called with MiXCR into one record per CDR3 protein. The table lists some 860,000 distinct CDR3 sequences, about 61% of them singletons. Material: blood. Receptors were obtained from a man aged 35-49 years in good health. Both conserved end residues are part of each CDR3. Each record gives: clone size, D gene, J gene, V gene, CDR3 length, CDR3 protein, CDR3 DNA. A D gene is named only where the DNA matches it firmly. The size field is filled for only some rows; it gives once, few, many or a size class.

>.|.|TRBJ2-5|TRBV4-2|15
CASSQELAANNEQYF
TGTGCCAGCAGCCAAGAATTAGCGGCTAACAATGAGCAGTACTTC
>.|.|TRBJ2-7|TRBV29-1|12
CSAMTGAYEQYF
TGCAGCGCCATGACTGGCGCCTACGAGCAGTACTTC
>.|TRBD2|TRBJ2-3|TRBV5-1|16
CASSLGSGARTDTQYF
TGCGCCAGCAGCTTGGGAAGCGGGGCTCGAACAGATACGCAGTATTTT
>.|.|TRBJ1-1|TRBV29-1|14
CSVGRGRGGTEAFF
TGCAGCGTTGGCCGGGGCAGAGGAGGCACTGAAGCTTTCTTT
>.|TRBD2|TRBJ2-5|TRBV12-3/TRBV12-4|13
CASSWRGKETQYF
TGTGCCAGCAGCTGGCGGGGGAAAGAGACCCAGTACTTC
>few|.|TRBJ2-5|TRBV6-2/TRBV6-3|14
CASSYGTHEETQYF
TGTGCCAGCAGTTACGGGACTCACGAAGAGACCCAGTACTTC
>.|.|TRBJ1-1|TRBV10-3|10
CASRGAGAFF
TGTGCCTCTAGAGGGGCGGGGGCTTTCTTT
>.|TRBD1|TRBJ2-5|TRBV7-9|16
CASSFAGTGGRKTQYF
TGTGCCAGCAGCTTTGCCGGGACAGGGGGCCGGAAGACCCAGTACTTC
>.|.|TRBJ2-2|TRBV5-1|17
CASTLGGSGPNTGELFF
TGCGCCAGCACTCTGGGTGGTAGCGGCCCGAACACCGGGGAGCTGTTTTTT
>.|TRBD1|TRBJ2-1|TRBV12-3/TRBV12-4|14
CASSYGTGWGEQFF
TGTGCCAGCAGTTATGGGACAGGGTGGGGTGAGCAGTTCTTC
>few|TRBD1|TRBJ2-5|TRBV27|15
CASSPGTGVRETQYF
TGTGCCAGCAGTCCTGGGACAGGCGTAAGAGAGACCCAGTACTTC
>.|.|TRBJ2-3|TRBV29-1|13
CSVDGMSTDTQYF
TGCAGCGTTGATGGCATGAGCACAGATACGCAGTATTTT
>.|.|TRBJ1-1|TRBV6-1|13
CASTDLGHTEAFF
TGTGCCAGCACCGACCTTGGACACACTGAAGCTTTCTTT
>.|TRBD2|TRBJ2-1|TRBV3-1|16
CASSQSLAGEPNEQFF
TGTGCCAGCAGCCAATCTTTAGCGGGAGAGCCCAATGAGCAGTTCTTC
>.|.|TRBJ2-1|TRBV27|12
CASSRINNEQFF
TGTGCCAGCAGTAGGATAAACAATGAGCAGTTCTTC
>.|.|TRBJ2-5|TRBV7-9|18
CASSSSLGGPSNQETQYF
TGTGCCAGCAGCTCGAGCCTCGGGGGGCCGTCTAACCAAGAGACCCAGTACTTC
>.|.|TRBJ2-7|TRBV5-6|13
CASSLGGFNEQYF
TGTGCCAGCAGCTTGGGCGGTTTCAATGAGCAGTACTTC
>.|.|TRBJ1-2|TRBV27|15
CASSLLGGDLYGYTF
TGTGCCAGCAGTCTCCTGGGCGGAGACCTCTATGGCTACACCTTC
>.|.|TRBJ1-4|TRBV6-6|15
CASIEHGQWGEKLFF
TGTGCCAGCATCGAACACGGCCAATGGGGGGAAAAACTGTTTTTT
>.|TRBD2|TRBJ2-3|TRBV29-1|12
CSVAREADTQYF
TGCAGCGTTGCCCGGGAGGCGGATACGCAGTATTTT
>few|.|TRBJ2-5|TRBV24-1|15
CATSDPSGGPETQYF
TGTGCCACCAGTGATCCCAGCGGAGGCCCAGAGACCCAGTACTTC
>.|TRBD1|TRBJ1-2|TRBV5-6|14
CASSLRQGDYDYTF
TGTGCCAGCAGCTTGAGACAGGGAGACTATGACTACACCTTC
>.|.|TRBJ2-5|TRBV20-1|12
CSARPAGETQYF
TGCAGTGCCCGGCCCGCCGGGGAGACCCAGTACTTC
>.|TRBD1|TRBJ1-6|TRBV20-1|17
CSAPLEGTGHYNSPLHF
TGCAGTGCCCCTCTCGAGGGGACAGGGCACTATAATTCACCCCTCCACTTT
>few|.|TRBJ2-1|TRBV24-1|16
CATSDPSVGGTAEQFF
TGTGCCACCAGTGACCCCTCCGTTGGGGGGACGGCTGAGCAGTTCTTC
>few|.|TRBJ1-2|TRBV4-3|13
CASSQEGDYGYTF
TGCGCCAGCAGCCAAGAGGGTGACTATGGCTACACCTTC
>.|.|TRBJ2-7|TRBV20-1|14
CSATHSGNLYEQYF
TGCAGTGCCACCCACTCCGGGAACCTCTACGAGCAGTACTTC
>.|.|TRBJ2-2|TRBV4-2|16
CASSQGVGMDTGELFF
TGTGCCAGCAGCCAAGGAGTCGGGATGGACACCGGGGAGCTGTTTTTT
>few|.|TRBJ2-3|TRBV12-3/TRBV12-4|15
CASSLGGWNTDTQYF
TGTGCCAGCAGTTTAGGGGGATGGAACACAGATACGCAGTATTTT
>.|TRBD2|TRBJ2-3|TRBV20-1|16
CSAYANGGSVSDTQYF
TGCAGTGCTTATGCAAACGGCGGGAGTGTTAGTGATACGCAGTATTTT
>.|.|TRBJ1-1|TRBV12-3/TRBV12-4|12
CASSSSTGMAFF
TGTGCCAGCAGTTCATCGACAGGTATGGCTTTCTTT
>.|.|TRBJ2-5|TRBV10-3|14
CATYRNRALNEQYF
TGTGCCACGTACCGGAACAGGGCTCTCAATGAGCAGTACTTC
>.|.|TRBJ1-2|TRBV27|15
CASSLGPGHGYGYTF
TGTGCCAGCAGCCTAGGTCCCGGACACGGATATGGCTACACCTTC
>.|TRBD1|TRBJ2-5|TRBV12-3/TRBV12-4|17
CASSQTGQGNHQETQYF
TGTGCCAGCAGTCAAACGGGACAGGGAAATCACCAAGAGACCCAGTACTTC